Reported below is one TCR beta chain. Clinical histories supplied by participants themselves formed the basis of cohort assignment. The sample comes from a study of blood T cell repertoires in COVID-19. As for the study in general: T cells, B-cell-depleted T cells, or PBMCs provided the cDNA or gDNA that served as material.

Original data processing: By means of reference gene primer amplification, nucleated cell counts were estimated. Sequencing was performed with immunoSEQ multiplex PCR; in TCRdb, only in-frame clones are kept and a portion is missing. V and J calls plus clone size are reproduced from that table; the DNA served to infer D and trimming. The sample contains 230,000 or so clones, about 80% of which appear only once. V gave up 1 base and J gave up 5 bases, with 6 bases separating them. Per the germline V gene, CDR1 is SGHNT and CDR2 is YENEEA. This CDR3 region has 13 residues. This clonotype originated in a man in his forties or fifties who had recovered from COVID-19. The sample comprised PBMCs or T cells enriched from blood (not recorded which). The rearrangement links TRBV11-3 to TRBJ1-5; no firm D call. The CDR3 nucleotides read TGTGCCAGCAGCTTAGGCGGGGATCAGCCCCAGCATTTT. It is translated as CASSLGGDQPQHF.